Included here is one T cell receptor (beta chain) sequence, with context. This sample was taken from a study of blood T cell repertoires in COVID-19. Study information: Samples representing acute and convalescent COVID-19 were sourced from the United States, Italy and Spain.

Germline lookup yields CDR1 MNHEY and CDR2 SVGAGI. This CDR3 region has 14 residues. Germline trimming cut 4 bases from V and 9 bases from J; bases unmatched to any gene: 1. The protocol was immunoSEQ multiplex PCR, while the TCRdb copy is restricted to in-frame clones and leaves out a portion. The sample holds around 330,000 clones, roughly nine tenths seen once. The chain carries TRBV6-5 and TRBJ1-6; 12 bases fit TRBD1. Sequencing was performed on PBMCs or T cells enriched from blood (not recorded which). This receptor was identified in a man aged 55 to 70 who had recovered from COVID-19. CDR3 amino acids: CASSWGQGASPLHF. The CDR3 DNA sequence: TGTGCCAGCAGTTGGGGACAGGGGGCTTCACCCCTCCACTTT.